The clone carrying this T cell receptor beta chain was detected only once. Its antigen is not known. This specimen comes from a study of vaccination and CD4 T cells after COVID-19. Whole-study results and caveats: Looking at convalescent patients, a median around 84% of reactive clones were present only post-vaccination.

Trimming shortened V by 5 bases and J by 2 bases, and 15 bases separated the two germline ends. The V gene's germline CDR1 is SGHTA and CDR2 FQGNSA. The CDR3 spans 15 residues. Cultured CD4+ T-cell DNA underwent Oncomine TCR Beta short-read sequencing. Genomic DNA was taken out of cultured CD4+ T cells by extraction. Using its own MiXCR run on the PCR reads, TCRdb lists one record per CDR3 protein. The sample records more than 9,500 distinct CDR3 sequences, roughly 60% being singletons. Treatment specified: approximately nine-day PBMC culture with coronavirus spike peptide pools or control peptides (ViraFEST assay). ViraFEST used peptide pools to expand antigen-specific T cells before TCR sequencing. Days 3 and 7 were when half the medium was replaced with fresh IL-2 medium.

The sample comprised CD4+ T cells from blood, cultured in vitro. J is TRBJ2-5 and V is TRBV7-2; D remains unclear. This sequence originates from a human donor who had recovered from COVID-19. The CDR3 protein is CASSPRYIPQETQYF. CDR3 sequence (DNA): TGTGCCAGCAGCCCCAGGTATATCCCACAAGAGACCCAGTACTTC.